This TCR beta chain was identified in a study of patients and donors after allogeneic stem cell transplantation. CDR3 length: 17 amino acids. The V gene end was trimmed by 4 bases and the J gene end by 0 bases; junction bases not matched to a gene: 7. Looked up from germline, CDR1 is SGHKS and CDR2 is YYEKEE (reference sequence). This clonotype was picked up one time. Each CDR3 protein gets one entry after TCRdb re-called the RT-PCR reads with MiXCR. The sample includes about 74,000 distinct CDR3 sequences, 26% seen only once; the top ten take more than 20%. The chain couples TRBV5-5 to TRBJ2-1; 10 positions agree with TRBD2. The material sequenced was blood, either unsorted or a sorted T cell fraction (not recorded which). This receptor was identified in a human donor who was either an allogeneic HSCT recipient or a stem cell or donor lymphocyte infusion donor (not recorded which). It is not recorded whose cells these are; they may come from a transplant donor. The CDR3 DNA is TGTGCCAGCAGCGGGGGACTAGCGCTAATCTCCTACAATGAGCAGTTCTTC. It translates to CASSGGLALISYNEQFF.